The clone carrying this T cell receptor beta chain was found many times. The antigen is not known. The CDR3 is 15 amino acids. V gave up 7 bases and J gave up 0 bases, with 13 bases separating them. The data were taken from a study of regulatory T cells in long-lasting Graves disease. Whole-study findings and limits: Persistent disease preferred TRBV28, TRBJ1-2 and TRBJ2-5.

To make TCR beta libraries, researchers used iRepertoire HTBI primers and Arm-PCR of CDR3 regions. TCRdb reanalysed the multiplex PCR reads using MiXCR and keeps one entry per CDR3 protein. The sample contains 450,000 to 650,000 distinct CDR3 sequences, more than 15% of which appear only once. This sample's time point: newly diagnosed GD, antithyroid drugs for less than 3 months. PBMC-extracted RNA yielded the TCR library. These records were also assigned to another study, of T cells in Graves' hyperthyroidism and ophthalmopathy.

The clonotype was recovered from a middle-aged woman with Graves disease. The V and J genes are TRBV12-3 or TRBV12-4 and TRBJ1-5; weak D call: TRBD1 (6 bases). This material consisted of peripheral blood mononuclear cells (PBMCs), taken at new diagnosis, from a patient treated with antithyroid drugs. CDR3 nucleotide sequence: TGTGCCAGCACAACAGGGTCCTATAGCAATCAGCCCCAGCATTTT. It is translated as CASTTGSYSNQPQHF.